This TCR beta chain was sequenced for a study of molecular identifiers for immune sequencing clone quantification. About the study: In replicates, RNA from around 20,000 or 100,000 naive CD8 cells was divided five ways and four parts were sequenced.

At least ten counts were recorded for this clonotype. Its specificity is unknown. Points from the study as a whole: For highly expanded clones, sizes could be underestimated when identical TCR molecules share a barcode.

With 10%, 30% or 50% of RNA, 20,000 to 1,000,000 naive CD8 T cells were sequenced. TCRdb redid the calling of the PCR reads with MiXCR, one entry per CDR3 protein. The repertoire has roughly 300,000 distinct CDR3 sequences, roughly a quarter of them found once; the top ten carry 0.7% to 0.95%. Sequencing used naive CD8+ T cells from blood, with Jurkat cell RNA spiked in. Subset noted: FACS-sorted CD8+CD4-CCR7+CD45RA+ naive T cells. This clonotype was obtained from a human donor in good health. Some libraries in this study had Jurkat cell RNA spiked in.

The CDR3 DNA follows: TGCAGTGCCCGGAGGGCCCAGACAGGGTTGACTAATGAAAAACTGTTTTTT. It specifies CSARRAQTGLTNEKLFF. J is TRBJ1-4 and V is TRBV20-1; 7 bases match TRBD1. CDR1 and CDR2 (germline): DFQATT, SNEGSKA (reference sequence). The J segment lost 2 bases and the V segment lost 6 bases, leaving 15 bases of the junction unmatched. The CDR3 is made up of 17 amino acids.